A selection of T cell receptor beta chains follows, all from one sample in a study of blood T cell repertoires in COVID-19. Data came from immunoSEQ multiplex PCR; TCRdb stores just in-frame clones and leaves some out. The data show roughly 310,000 clones, about 89% seen once. Sequenced sample: PBMCs or T cells enriched from blood (not recorded which). These receptors all come from a woman aged 40 to 50 who had recovered from COVID-19. Both conserved end residues are part of each CDR3. D genes are given only for firm matches. Expanded clones get a size class; other rows say once, few or many, or leave the size out.

size	D	V	J	DNA	CDR3
NA	TRBD2	TRBV15	TRBJ2-5	TGTGCCACCAGCAGAGATTCTAGCGGGCAAGAGACCCAGTACTTC	CATSRDSSGQETQYF
NA	TRBD1	TRBV6-5	TRBJ1-4	TGTGCCAGCAGTCGTGCCGGGACAGGGATCGGAAAACTGTTTTTT	CASSRAGTGIGKLFF
NA	NA	TRBV7-9	TRBJ2-7	TGTGCCAGCAGCTTAGAGATAGGGGACTCGGACTACGAGCAGTACTTC	CASSLEIGDSDYEQYF
NA	TRBD1	TRBV18	TRBJ2-3	TGTGCCAGCTCGGAAACAGGGGGCAGAGATACGCAGTATTTT	CASSETGGRDTQYF
few	NA	TRBV11-3	TRBJ2-2	TGTGCCAGCAGCTCAACCCAGTTGGTCACCGGGGAGCTGTTTTTT	CASSSTQLVTGELFF
NA	TRBD1	TRBV6-5	TRBJ1-2	TGTGCCAGCAGTTACGGGGACAGATACTATGGCTACACCTTC	CASSYGDRYYGYTF
NA	NA	TRBV28	TRBJ2-2	TGTGCCAGCAGCTCAACCCCCCGACAGTACACCGGGGAGCTGTTTTTT	CASSSTPRQYTGELFF
NA	TRBD1	TRBV28	TRBJ2-2	TGTGCCAGCAGTTTATCAGACAGGGACACCGGGGAGCTGTTTTTT	CASSLSDRDTGELFF
NA	NA	TRBV18	TRBJ2-5	TGTGCCAGCTCACCCCGGACAGTACAAGAGACCCAGTACTTC	CASSPRTVQETQYF
NA	TRBD2	TRBV2	TRBJ2-1	TGTGCCAGCAGTGCCCTAGCGGGGGGAAACAATGAGCAGTTCTTC	CASSALAGGNNEQFF
NA	NA	TRBV11-3	TRBJ1-5	TGTGCCAGCAGCATCCCCAGGGCGAGGCAGCCCCAGCATTTT	CASSIPRARQPQHF
NA	NA	TRBV6-5	TRBJ1-4	TGTGCCAGCAGTTCTGGACAGCTTAATGAAAAACTGTTTTTT	CASSSGQLNEKLFF
NA	NA	TRBV30	TRBJ2-7	TGTGCCTGGACCCGACAGGACTACGAGCAGTACTTC	CAWTRQDYEQYF
NA	TRBD1	TRBV18	TRBJ1-5	TGTGCCAGCTCACCTAGGGACAGCTCCAATCAGCCCCAGCATTTT	CASSPRDSSNQPQHF
NA	TRBD1	TRBV7-2	TRBJ1-1	TGTGCCAGCAGCCAGTGGACAGGGCGGAACACTGAAGCTTTCTTT	CASSQWTGRNTEAFF
NA	TRBD1	TRBV5-4	TRBJ2-2	TGTGCCAGCAGCGAACAGGGGGTAAACGCCGGGGAGCTGTTTTTT	CASSEQGVNAGELFF
NA	TRBD2	TRBV6-4	TRBJ2-3	TGTGCCAGCAGTGTCGAACCGACTAGCGGGGGGTTTGGTACAGATACGCAGTATTTT	CASSVEPTSGGFGTDTQYF
NA	TRBD2	TRBV10-3	TRBJ2-7	TGTGCCATCAGTGAGGCCAGGACTAGCGGGGACGAGCAGTACTTC	CAISEARTSGDEQYF
NA	NA	TRBV7-9	TRBJ2-5	TGTGCCAGCAGCTTAGATGGCGGGTCTGAGACCCAGTACTTC	CASSLDGGSETQYF
NA	NA	TRBV7-6	TRBJ2-5	TGTGCCAGCAGCTTAACAGGGCCTATCCAAGAGACCCAGTACTTC	CASSLTGPIQETQYF
NA	NA	TRBV5-4	TRBJ2-3	TGTGCCAGCAGCTTGGAGGGTAGGGCGGGACGCACAGATACGCAGTATTTT	CASSLEGRAGRTDTQYF
NA	TRBD1	TRBV11-3	TRBJ1-1	TGTGCCAGCAGCCCCCGGACAGGCCATGAAGCTTTCTTT	CASSPRTGHEAFF
NA	NA	TRBV2	TRBJ2-6	TGTGCCAGCAGTCACGGACAGTACTCTGGGGCCAACGTCCTGACTTTC	CASSHGQYSGANVLTF
NA	NA	TRBV6-1	TRBJ1-3	TGTGCCAGCAGTGAGATGGCAGGGGCGGGAAACACCATATATTTT	CASSEMAGAGNTIYF
NA	TRBD1	TRBV5-4	TRBJ2-1	TGTGCCAGCAGCCTCGGGACAGGCCTTTTTAATGAGCAGTTCTTC	CASSLGTGLFNEQFF
NA	TRBD1	TRBV11-3	TRBJ1-1	TGTGCCAGCAGCTTGAGGACAGGGGGCTTGTCTGAAGCTTTCTTT	CASSLRTGGLSEAFF
NA	NA	TRBV9	TRBJ2-5	TGTGCCAGCAGCGTAGGAACAGGGGAGGAAGGGACCCAGTACTTC	CASSVGTGEEGTQYF
NA	NA	TRBV19	TRBJ2-6	TGTGCCAGTAGTACCAGGGTTTCGGGGGCCAACGTCCTGACTTTC	CASSTRVSGANVLTF
NA	TRBD1	TRBV10-3	TRBJ1-6	TGTGCCATCGGGGACAGCTATAATTCACCCCTCCACTTT	CAIGDSYNSPLHF
NA	TRBD1	TRBV27	TRBJ1-5	TGTGCCAGCATCCAGGGGGGACAGCCCCAGCATTTT	CASIQGGQPQHF
NA	TRBD2	TRBV5-4	TRBJ2-1	TGTGCCAGCAGCTTGGGCGGGAGGGCCCGCAATGAGCAGTTCTTC	CASSLGGRARNEQFF
NA	TRBD1	TRBV5-1	TRBJ1-1	TGCGCCAGCAGCCGGGACAGGGGGGACACTGAAGCTTTCTTT	CASSRDRGDTEAFF
NA	NA	TRBV29-1	TRBJ2-1	TGCAGCGTCGGCGGGACAGTTGAATCCTACAATGAGCAGTTCTTC	CSVGGTVESYNEQFF
NA	TRBD2	TRBV5-5	TRBJ2-7	TGTGCCAGCAGCTTGGGGCTAGCGGGGTCCTACGAGCAGTACTTC	CASSLGLAGSYEQYF
NA	NA	TRBV2	TRBJ2-2	TGTGCCAGCAGTGTCAGAGGGAACACCGGGGAGCTGTTTTTT	CASSVRGNTGELFF
once	NA	TRBV5-1	TRBJ1-3	TGCGCCAGCAGCTTACCAGGACAGGGAAACACCATATATTTT	CASSLPGQGNTIYF
NA	NA	TRBV24-1	TRBJ1-5	TGTGCCACCAGTGATTGGGAGAGCAATCAGCCCCAGCATTTT	CATSDWESNQPQHF
NA	TRBD2	TRBV5-6	TRBJ2-5	TGTGCCAGCACCCTCACGGGACTAGCGGGAGTCGAGACCCAGTACTTC	CASTLTGLAGVETQYF
NA	NA	TRBV6-5	TRBJ2-5	TGTGCCAGCAGCCTAAAGAGGGCCCAAGAGACCCAGTACTTC	CASSLKRAQETQYF
NA	NA	TRBV4-1	TRBJ2-3	TGCGCCAGCAGCCAAGACGGTCGGGGGTATGCAGATACGCAGTATTTT	CASSQDGRGYADTQYF
NA	NA	TRBV16	TRBJ2-7	TGTGCCAGCAGCCGCGGGGAGTCGAGCTCCTACGAGCAGTACTTC	CASSRGESSSYEQYF
NA	NA	TRBV10-3	TRBJ2-6	TGTGCCATCAAGCAGGGGTCTGGGGCCAACGTCCTGACTTTC	CAIKQGSGANVLTF
NA	TRBD2	TRBV29-1	TRBJ2-7	TGCAGCGTTGAAGTTAGCGGGGCCTACGAGCAGTACTTC	CSVEVSGAYEQYF
NA	NA	TRBV7-2	TRBJ2-7	TGTGCCAGCAGCTTGGGCGCGGGGGCCGTATCCTACGAGCAGTACTTC	CASSLGAGAVSYEQYF
NA	TRBD1	TRBV6-2/TRBV6-3	TRBJ1-1	TGTGCCAGCAGCCTCTGGGGACAGCAGAACACTGAAGCTTTCTTT	CASSLWGQQNTEAFF
NA	TRBD2	TRBV5-1	TRBJ2-1	TGCGCCAGCGCCCCGGGCGGGACTAGCGATTATGAGCAGTTCTTC	CASAPGGTSDYEQFF
few	NA	TRBV4-2	TRBJ2-7	TGTGCCAGCAGTCCCGACAGGAGCTCCTACGAGCAGTACTTC	CASSPDRSSYEQYF
NA	TRBD2	TRBV9	TRBJ2-1	TGTGCCAGCAGCGCGGGTCTAGCGGGTACCAATGAGCAGTTCTTC	CASSAGLAGTNEQFF
NA	NA	TRBV27	TRBJ1-1	TGTGCCAGCAGTTTACAGGGGAACACTGAAGCTTTCTTT	CASSLQGNTEAFF
NA	NA	TRBV16	TRBJ2-2	TGTGCCAGCAGCCAATTTTCTACCGGGGAGCTGTTTTTT	CASSQFSTGELFF
NA	NA	TRBV19	TRBJ1-1	TGTGCCAGTAGTACAGGGGATCTGAACACTGAAGCTTTCTTT	CASSTGDLNTEAFF
NA	NA	TRBV19	TRBJ1-2	TGTGCCAGTAGTAGCAGGGGAGTCAACTATGGCTACACCTTC	CASSSRGVNYGYTF
NA	TRBD2	TRBV24-1	TRBJ2-1	TGTGCCACCAGTGATCCGACTAGCGGCCTATACAATGAGCAGTTCTTC	CATSDPTSGLYNEQFF
NA	NA	TRBV4-2	TRBJ1-2	TGTGCCAGCAGCCAAGCGGATGGTGGCGGGCAGGTCGGGTATGGCTACACCTTC	CASSQADGGGQVGYGYTF
NA	NA	TRBV28	TRBJ2-7	TGTGCCAGCAGTTTAGCTCAGGGCTACGAGCAGTACTTC	CASSLAQGYEQYF
once	NA	TRBV2	TRBJ2-1	TGTGCCAGCAGTATTTATCGACTAGAAAAAGCGAATGAGCAGTTCTTC	CASSIYRLEKANEQFF
NA	NA	TRBV30	TRBJ1-2	TGTGCCTGGAGCCCAGCTCCTAGGTATGGCTACACCTTC	CAWSPAPRYGYTF